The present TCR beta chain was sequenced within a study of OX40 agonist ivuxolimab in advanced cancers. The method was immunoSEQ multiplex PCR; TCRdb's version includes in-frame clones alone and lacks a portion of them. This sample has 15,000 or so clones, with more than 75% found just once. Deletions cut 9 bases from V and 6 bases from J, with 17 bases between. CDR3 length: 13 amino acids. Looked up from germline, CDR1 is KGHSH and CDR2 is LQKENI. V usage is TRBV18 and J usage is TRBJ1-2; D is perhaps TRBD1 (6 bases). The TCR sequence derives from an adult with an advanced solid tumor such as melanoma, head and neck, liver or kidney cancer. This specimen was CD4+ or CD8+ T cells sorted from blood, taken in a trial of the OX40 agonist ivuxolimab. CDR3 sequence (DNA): TGTGCCAGTCGAAACCGGGACACTGATGGCTACACCTTC. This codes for CASRNRDTDGYTF.